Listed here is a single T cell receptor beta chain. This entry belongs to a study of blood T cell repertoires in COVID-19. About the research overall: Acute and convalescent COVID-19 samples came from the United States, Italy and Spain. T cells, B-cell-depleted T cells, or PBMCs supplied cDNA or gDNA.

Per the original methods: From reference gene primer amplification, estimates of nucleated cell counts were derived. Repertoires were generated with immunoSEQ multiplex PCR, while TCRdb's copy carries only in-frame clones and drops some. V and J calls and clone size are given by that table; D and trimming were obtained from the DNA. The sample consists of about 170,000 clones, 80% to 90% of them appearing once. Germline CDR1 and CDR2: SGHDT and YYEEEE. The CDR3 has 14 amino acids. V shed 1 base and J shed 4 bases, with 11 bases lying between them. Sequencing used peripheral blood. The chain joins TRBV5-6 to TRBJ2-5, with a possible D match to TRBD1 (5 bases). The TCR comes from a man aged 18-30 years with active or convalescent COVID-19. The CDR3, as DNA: TGTGCCAGCAGCTTGCGCAGGGAAAGAGAGACCCAGTACTTC. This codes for CASSLRRERETQYF.